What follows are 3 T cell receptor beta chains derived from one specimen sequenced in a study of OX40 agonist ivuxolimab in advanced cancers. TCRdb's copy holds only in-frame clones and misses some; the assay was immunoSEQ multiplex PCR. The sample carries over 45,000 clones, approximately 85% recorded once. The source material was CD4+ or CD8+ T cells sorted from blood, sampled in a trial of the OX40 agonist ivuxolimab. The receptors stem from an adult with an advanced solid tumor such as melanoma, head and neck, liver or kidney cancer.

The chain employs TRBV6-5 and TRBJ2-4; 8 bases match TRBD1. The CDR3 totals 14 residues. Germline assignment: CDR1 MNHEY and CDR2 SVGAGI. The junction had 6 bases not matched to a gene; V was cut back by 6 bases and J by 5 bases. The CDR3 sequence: CASRTDRGENIQYF. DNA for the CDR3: TGTGCCAGCAGGACAGACAGGGGAGAAAACATTCAGTACTTC.

The CDR3 loop is CSVEDNGYEQYF. Here the CDR3 DNA reads TGCAGCGTTGAAGACAACGGATACGAGCAGTACTTC. The chain recombines TRBV29-1 with TRBJ2-7; unclear D gene. CDR1 and CDR2 (germline): SQVTM, ANQGSEA. V was clipped by 0 bases and J by 4 bases, with 7 bases between them. The length of the CDR3 is 12 residues.

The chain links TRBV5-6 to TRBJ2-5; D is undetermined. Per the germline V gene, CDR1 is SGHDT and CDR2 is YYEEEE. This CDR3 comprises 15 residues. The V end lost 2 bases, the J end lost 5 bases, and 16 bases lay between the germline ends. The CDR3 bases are TGTGCCAGCAGCTTACGACCGAGTCTAGTTGAGACCCAGTACTTC. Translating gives CASSLRPSLVETQYF.